This TCR beta chain came from a study of PD-1 blockade in classical Hodgkin lymphoma. This CDR3 is built from 13 residues. Unmatched junction bases numbered 4, after V lost 10 bases and J lost 3 bases. The V gene's germline CDR1 is LNHDA and CDR2 SQIVND (reference sequence). The method was immunoSEQ multiplex PCR; TCRdb's version includes in-frame clones alone and lacks a portion of them. The repertoire has roughly 86,000 clones, over 80% of them found once; the top ten carry about 18%. The study's findings and limits: Repertoire differences lack defined causes, possibly disease activity or prior therapy. Some patients began nivolumab under 1 year after ASCT. These patients were excluded from later analyses. The diversity seen at baseline in complete responders resembled that of newly diagnosed patients.

Stated time point: cycle 4 day 1 (C4D1), after more than five weeks of nivolumab. No patient escaped relapse after autologous stem cell transplantation, and brentuximab vedotin exposure varied. Patients' outcomes at their best amounted to complete response, partial response or progressive disease. As to this clone: Its antigen remains unidentified.

This chain uses TRBV19 with TRBJ1-2; 11 bases match TRBD1. Sequencing used peripheral blood mononuclear cells (PBMCs), obtained before the fourth cycle of nivolumab. The origin of this receptor is a human donor with classical Hodgkin lymphoma. The CDR3 loop is CATGQGAYYGYTF. The CDR3 DNA reads as TGTGCCACCGGACAGGGGGCTTACTATGGCTACACCTTC.